These 5 T cell receptor beta chains share one sample of origin, sequenced in a study of T-cell memory formation after mild COVID-19. MiXCR was run by TCRdb on the 5' RACE reads, yielding one entry per CDR3 protein. Of just over 400,000 distinct CDR3 sequences detected, roughly a quarter appear once; the ten largest clones hold about an eighth. Sequenced material: PBMCs or a T cell subset sorted from them (not recorded which). The source of these receptors is an adult woman who had mild COVID-19 (a few samples of this study predate the infection). Cell type and time point are not known.

This clonotype turned up a few times. The rearrangement links TRBV2 to TRBJ2-7, with 12 positions matching TRBD2. J gave up 2 bases and V 6 bases, and 11 bases lay outside the gene matches. Germline CDR1 SNHLY, CDR2 FYNNEI. The CDR3 covers 17 residues. The CDR3 bases are TGTGCCAGCAGCCGGACTAGCGGGGATAGACTACCCTACGAGCAGTACTTC. This codes for CASSRTSGDRLPYEQYF.

The chain is built from TRBV4-2 and TRBJ2-7; TRBD1 or TRBD2 may be the D gene (5 bases each). The germline V gene encodes CDR1 LGHNA and CDR2 YNFKEQ. The CDR3 totals 15 residues. Between the trimmed V and J ends, which lost 1 base and 2 bases, there was a span of 12 bases. CDR3 in amino acids: CASSQGYEGPYEQYF. The CDR3, as DNA: TGTGCCAGCAGCCAAGGGTACGAGGGGCCCTACGAGCAGTACTTC.

The chain uses TRBV7-9 and TRBJ2-1, with D possibly called TRBD1 or TRBD2 (5 bases each). Trimming cost V 5 bases and J 12 bases, with 26 bases left between them. The CDR3 spans 16 residues. The germline V gene has CDR1 SEHNR and CDR2 FQNEAQ (reference sequence). CDR3: CASSTGTGTPRGVQFF. CDR3 in DNA: TGTGCCAGCAGCACCGGAACCGGGACCCCTCGAGGGGTGCAGTTCTTC.

The chain combines TRBV12-3 or TRBV12-4 with TRBJ1-4; 8 nucleotides match TRBD1. The CDR3 totals 14 residues. The V gene end was trimmed by 7 bases and the J gene end by 8 bases; junction bases not matched to a gene: 9. Here the CDR3 reads CASTSGTGDEKLFF. For the CDR3, the DNA is TGTGCCAGCACGTCCGGGACAGGCGACGAAAAACTGTTTTTT.

The chain employs TRBV7-2 and TRBJ2-5; D ambiguous. Deletions cut 1 base from V and 4 bases from J, with 13 bases between. Per germline, CDR1 SGHTA and CDR2 FQGNSA. This CDR3 comprises 15 residues. This CDR3 reads CASSLERWARETQYF. The CDR3 DNA follows: TGTGCCAGCAGCTTAGAAAGGTGGGCGCGAGAGACCCAGTACTTC.